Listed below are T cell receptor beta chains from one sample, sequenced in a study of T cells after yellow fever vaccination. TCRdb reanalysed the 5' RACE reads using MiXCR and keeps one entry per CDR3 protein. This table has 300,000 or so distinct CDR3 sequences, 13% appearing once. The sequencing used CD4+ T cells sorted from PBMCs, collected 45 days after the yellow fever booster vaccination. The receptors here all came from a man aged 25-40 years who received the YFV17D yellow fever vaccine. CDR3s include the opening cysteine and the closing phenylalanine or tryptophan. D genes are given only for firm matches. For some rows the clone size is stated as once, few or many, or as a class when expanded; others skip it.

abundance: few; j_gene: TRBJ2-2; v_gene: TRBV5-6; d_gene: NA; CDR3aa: CASTLLSGTGELFF; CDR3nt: TGTGCCAGCACTCTTCTTAGCGGAACCGGGGAGCTGTTTTTT
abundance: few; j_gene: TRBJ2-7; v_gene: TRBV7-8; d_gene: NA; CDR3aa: CASSSVEGWRASYEQYF; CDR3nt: TGTGCCAGCAGCTCTGTTGAGGGGTGGCGAGCTTCCTACGAGCAGTACTTC
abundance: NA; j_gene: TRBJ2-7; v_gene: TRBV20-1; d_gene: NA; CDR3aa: CSAKLTGTYEQYF; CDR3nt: TGCAGTGCGAAACTAACGGGCACCTACGAGCAGTACTTC
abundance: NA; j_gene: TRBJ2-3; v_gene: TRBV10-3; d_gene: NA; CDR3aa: CASAGGSTDTQYF; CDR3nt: TGTGCCAGCGCTGGGGGGAGCACAGATACGCAGTATTTT
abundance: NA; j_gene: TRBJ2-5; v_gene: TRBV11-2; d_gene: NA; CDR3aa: CASSSDRFRGQETQYF; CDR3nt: TGTGCCAGCAGCTCTGACCGCTTTCGGGGACAAGAGACCCAGTACTTC
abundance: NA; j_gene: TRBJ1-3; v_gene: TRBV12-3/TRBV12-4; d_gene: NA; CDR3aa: CASKGKNSGNTIYF; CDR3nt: TGTGCCAGCAAGGGGAAAAACTCTGGAAACACCATATATTTT
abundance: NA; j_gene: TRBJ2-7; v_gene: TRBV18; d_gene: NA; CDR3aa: CASSPPQGHSSEQYF; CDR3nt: TGTGCCAGCTCACCACCACAGGGACATAGTTCCGAGCAGTACTTC
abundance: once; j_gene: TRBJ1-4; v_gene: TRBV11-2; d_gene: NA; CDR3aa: CASSLGGKSPGRELFF; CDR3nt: TGTGCCAGCAGCTTAGGTGGAAAGTCGCCGGGGAGGGAACTGTTTTTT
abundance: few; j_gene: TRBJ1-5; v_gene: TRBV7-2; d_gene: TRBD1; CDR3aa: CASTQGKGQPQHF; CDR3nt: TGTGCCAGCACACAGGGGAAAGGACAGCCCCAGCATTTT
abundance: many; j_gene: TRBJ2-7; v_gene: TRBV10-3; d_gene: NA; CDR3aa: CAISEGLGSYEQYF; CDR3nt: TGTGCCATCAGTGAGGGATTAGGGTCCTACGAGCAGTACTTC
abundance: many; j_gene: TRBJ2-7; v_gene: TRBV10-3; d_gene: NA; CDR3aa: CAIKGPSEEQYF; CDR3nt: TGTGCCATCAAGGGGCCCAGCGAGGAGCAGTACTTC
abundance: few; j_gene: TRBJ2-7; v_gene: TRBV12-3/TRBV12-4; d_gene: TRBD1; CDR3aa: CASRPKDRVWIRHEQYF; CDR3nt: TGTGCCAGCAGACCTAAAGACAGGGTCTGGATCCGCCACGAGCAGTACTTC
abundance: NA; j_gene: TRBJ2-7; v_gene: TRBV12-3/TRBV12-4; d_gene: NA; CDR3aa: CASSLHGTPAQYF; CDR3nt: TGTGCCAGCAGCCTTCACGGGACCCCGGCGCAGTACTTC
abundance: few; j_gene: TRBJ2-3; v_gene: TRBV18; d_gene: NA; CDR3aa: CASSPPGHSSGTDTQYF; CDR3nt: TGTGCCAGCTCACCACCGGGACACAGCAGTGGCACAGATACGCAGTATTTT
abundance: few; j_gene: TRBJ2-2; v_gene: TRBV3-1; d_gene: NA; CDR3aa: CASSQIDSTGELFF; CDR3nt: TGTGCCAGCAGCCAGATAGACAGCACCGGGGAGCTGTTTTTT
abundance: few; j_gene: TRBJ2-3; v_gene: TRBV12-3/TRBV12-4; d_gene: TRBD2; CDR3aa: CASSLVSGDTDTQYF; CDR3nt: TGTGCCAGCAGTTTAGTTAGCGGGGACACAGATACGCAGTATTTT
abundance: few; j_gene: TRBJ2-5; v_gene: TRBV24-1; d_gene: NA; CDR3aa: CATSDGGVETQYF; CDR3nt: TGTGCCACCAGTGATGGGGGTGTCGAGACCCAGTACTTC
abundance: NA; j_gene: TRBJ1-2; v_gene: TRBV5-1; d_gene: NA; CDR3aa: CASSFGPPYGYTF; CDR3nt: TGCGCCAGCAGCTTCGGGCCCCCCTATGGCTACACCTTC
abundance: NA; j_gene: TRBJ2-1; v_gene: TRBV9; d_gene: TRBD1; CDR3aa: CASSSKGTGGENEQFF; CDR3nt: TGTGCCAGCAGCAGTAAGGGGACAGGTGGGGAAAATGAGCAGTTCTTC
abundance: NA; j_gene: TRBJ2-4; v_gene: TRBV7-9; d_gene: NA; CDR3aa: CASSLGLARAKNIQYF; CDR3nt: TGTGCCAGCAGCTTAGGGCTGGCCCGAGCCAAAAACATTCAGTACTTC
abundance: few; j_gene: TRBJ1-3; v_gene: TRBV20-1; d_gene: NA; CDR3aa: CSAISGNTIYF; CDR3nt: TGCAGTGCTATCTCTGGAAACACCATATATTTT
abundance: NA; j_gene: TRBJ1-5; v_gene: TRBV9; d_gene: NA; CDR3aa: CASSVGGYSQPQHF; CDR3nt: TGTGCCAGCAGCGTAGGAGGGTACTCTCAGCCCCAGCATTTT
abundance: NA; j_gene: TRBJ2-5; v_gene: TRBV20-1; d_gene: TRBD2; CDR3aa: CSASKSGKRETQYF; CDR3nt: TGCAGTGCTTCCAAAAGCGGGAAACGGGAGACCCAGTACTTC
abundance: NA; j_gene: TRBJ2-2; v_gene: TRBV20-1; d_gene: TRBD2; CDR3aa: CSARVSGRARTGELFF; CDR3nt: TGCAGTGCTAGAGTCAGCGGGAGGGCCCGCACCGGGGAGCTGTTTTTT
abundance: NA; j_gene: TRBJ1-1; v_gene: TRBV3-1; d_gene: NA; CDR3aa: CASSPGGGAGEAFF; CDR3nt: TGTGCCAGCAGCCCGGGAGGCGGCGCGGGTGAAGCTTTCTTT
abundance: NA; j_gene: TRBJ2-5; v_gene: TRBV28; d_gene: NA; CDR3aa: CASSLLAEETQCF; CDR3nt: TGTGCCAGCAGTTTACTGGCGGAAGAGACCCAGTGCTTC
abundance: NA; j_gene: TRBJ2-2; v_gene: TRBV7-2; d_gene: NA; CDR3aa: CASSLPLGGSGELFF; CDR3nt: TGTGCCAGCAGCTTACCACTAGGGGGATCCGGGGAGCTGTTTTTT
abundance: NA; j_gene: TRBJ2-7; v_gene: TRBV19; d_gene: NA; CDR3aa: CASSESVFYEQYF; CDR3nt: TGTGCCAGTAGTGAAAGCGTCTTCTACGAGCAGTACTTC
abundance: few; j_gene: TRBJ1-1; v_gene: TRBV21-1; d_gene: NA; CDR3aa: CASSKGVERGVTEAFF; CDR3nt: TGTGCCAGCAGCAAAGGAGTAGAGAGAGGGGTTACTGAAGCTTTCTTT
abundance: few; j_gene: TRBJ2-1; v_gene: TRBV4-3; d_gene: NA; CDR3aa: CASSQVSRGVEQFF; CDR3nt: TGCGCCAGCAGCCAAGTCTCGCGGGGAGTTGAGCAGTTCTTC
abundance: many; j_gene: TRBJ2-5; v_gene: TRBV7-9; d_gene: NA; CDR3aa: CASSFAGETQYF; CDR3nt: TGTGCCAGCAGTTTTGCCGGGGAGACCCAGTACTTC
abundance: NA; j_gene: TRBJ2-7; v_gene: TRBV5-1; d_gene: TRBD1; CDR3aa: CASSLEVTGIREQYF; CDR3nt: TGCGCCAGCAGCTTGGAGGTGACAGGGATTCGCGAGCAGTACTTC
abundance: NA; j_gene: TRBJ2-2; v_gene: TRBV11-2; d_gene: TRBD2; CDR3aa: CASSRVLAGGHGTGELFF; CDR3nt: TGTGCCAGCAGCCGAGTTTTAGCGGGAGGGCATGGGACCGGGGAGCTGTTTTTT
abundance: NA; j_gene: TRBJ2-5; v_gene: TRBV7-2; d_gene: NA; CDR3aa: CASSFGGRQETQYF; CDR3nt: TGTGCCAGCAGCTTCGGGGGGCGGCAAGAGACCCAGTACTTC
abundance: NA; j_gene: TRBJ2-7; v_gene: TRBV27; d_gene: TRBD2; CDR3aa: CASSAGTSGRYEQYF; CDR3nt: TGTGCCAGCAGTGCAGGGACTAGCGGGAGGTACGAGCAGTACTTC
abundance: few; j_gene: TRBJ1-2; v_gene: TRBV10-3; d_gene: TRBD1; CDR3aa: CAIAYLDRGVYGYTF; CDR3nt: TGTGCCATCGCCTACTTGGACAGGGGCGTCTATGGCTACACCTTC
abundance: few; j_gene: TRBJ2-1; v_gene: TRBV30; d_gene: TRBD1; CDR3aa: CAWSGLRDRGQGGSYNEQFF; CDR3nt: TGTGCCTGGAGTGGACTCCGGGACAGGGGGCAGGGAGGCTCCTACAATGAGCAGTTCTTC
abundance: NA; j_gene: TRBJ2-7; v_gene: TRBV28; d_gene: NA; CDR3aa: CASSLVTVGTYEQYF; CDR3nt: TGTGCCAGCAGTTTAGTTACAGTAGGGACCTACGAGCAGTACTTC
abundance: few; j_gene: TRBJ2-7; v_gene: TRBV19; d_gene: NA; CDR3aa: CASRSDYYEQYF; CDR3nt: TGTGCCAGTAGATCGGATTACTACGAGCAGTACTTC
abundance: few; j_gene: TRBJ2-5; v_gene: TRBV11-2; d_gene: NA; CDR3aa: CSSSLLTLAETQYF; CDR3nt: TGTTCCAGCAGCTTATTAACCCTAGCGGAGACCCAGTACTTC
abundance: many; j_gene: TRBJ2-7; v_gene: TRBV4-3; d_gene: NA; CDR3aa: CASSQEGAGEGYEQYF; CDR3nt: TGCGCCAGCAGCCAAGAGGGGGCGGGAGAGGGCTACGAGCAGTACTTC
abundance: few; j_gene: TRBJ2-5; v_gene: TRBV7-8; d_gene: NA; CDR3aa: CASSLVPHRQETQYF; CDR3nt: TGTGCCAGCAGCTTAGTGCCTCACCGACAAGAGACCCAGTACTTC
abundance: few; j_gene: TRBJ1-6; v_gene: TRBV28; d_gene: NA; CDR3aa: CASSLFGASSSYNSPLHF; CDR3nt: TGTGCCAGCAGCCTCTTCGGAGCCTCGAGCTCCTATAATTCACCCCTCCACTTT
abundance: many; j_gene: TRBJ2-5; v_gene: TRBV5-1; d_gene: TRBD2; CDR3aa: CASSQGLAGGETQYF; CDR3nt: TGCGCCAGCAGCCAAGGACTAGCGGGAGGAGAGACCCAGTACTTC
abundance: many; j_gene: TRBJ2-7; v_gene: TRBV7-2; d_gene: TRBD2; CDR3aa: CASSRAGAYEQYF; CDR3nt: TGTGCCAGCAGCAGAGCGGGAGCCTACGAGCAGTACTTC
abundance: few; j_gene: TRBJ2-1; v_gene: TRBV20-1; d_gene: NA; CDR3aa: CSARVLGSYNEQFF; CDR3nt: TGCAGTGCTAGAGTTCTGGGCTCCTACAATGAGCAGTTCTTC
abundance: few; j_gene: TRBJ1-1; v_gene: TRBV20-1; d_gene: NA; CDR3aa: CSARGSNTEAFF; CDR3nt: TGCAGTGCTAGAGGATCGAACACTGAAGCTTTCTTT
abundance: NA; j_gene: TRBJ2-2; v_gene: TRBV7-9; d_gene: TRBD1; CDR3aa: CASSITGTGVSGELFF; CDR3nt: TGTGCCAGCAGCATAACCGGGACAGGGGTATCCGGGGAGCTGTTTTTT
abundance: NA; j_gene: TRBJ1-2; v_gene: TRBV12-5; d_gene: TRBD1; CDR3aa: CASGLGDRPFYGYTF; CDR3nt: TGTGCTAGTGGTTTGGGGGACAGGCCTTTCTATGGCTACACCTTC
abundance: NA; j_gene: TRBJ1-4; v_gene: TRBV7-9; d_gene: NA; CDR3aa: CASSLQKGIEKLFF; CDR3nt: TGTGCCAGCAGCTTACAAAAGGGTATCGAAAAACTGTTTTTT